The next 9 T cell receptor beta chains were all read from a single sample in a study of CD8+ T cells in alopecia areata. As for treatment: oral pan-JAK inhibitor, 5-10 mg twice daily. Isolated RNA was reverse transcribed into cDNA used as the sequencing template. The method was immunoSEQ multiplex PCR; TCRdb's version includes in-frame clones alone and lacks a portion of them. In the table there are 130,000 or so clones, around 86% of which are singletons. The sequencing used CD8+ T cells sorted from blood, collected at week 4, from a patient treated with tofacitinib. The receptors were gathered from a human donor with alopecia areata.

The chain recombines TRBV25-1 with TRBJ2-7; D gene uncertain. The CDR3 runs 12 residues. Trimming stripped 5 bases from V and 6 bases from J, with 11 bases between. Per the germline V gene, CDR1 is MGHDK and CDR2 is SYGVNS. The CDR3 reads CASSPLDGEQYF. CDR3 bases: TGTGCCAGCAGTCCACTCGATGGCGAGCAGTACTTC.

V is TRBV29-1 and J is TRBJ2-1; D ambiguous. V was shortened by 3 bases and J by 10 bases, with 10 bases between the two germline ends. Germline CDR1 and CDR2: SQVTM and ANQGSEA. The CDR3 is 11 residues long. The CDR3 spells CSVEASVEQFF. The CDR3 DNA reads as TGCAGCGTTGAGGCCTCAGTGGAGCAGTTCTTC.

This clone showed up many times. The chain has TRBV2 and TRBJ2-1, with D tentatively TRBD1 (5 bases). CDR1 and CDR2 (germline): SNHLY, FYNNEI. The V gene lost 8 bases and the J gene lost 8 bases, with 25 bases spanning the gap. The CDR3 extends over 16 amino acids. The CDR3 is CASLGGRDSISYEQFF. For the CDR3, the DNA is TGTGCCAGCCTGGGCGGTCGAGACAGTATTTCTTATGAGCAGTTCTTC.

The rearrangement links TRBV30 to TRBJ2-1; tentatively, D is TRBD2 (6 bases). The germline V gene encodes CDR1 GTSNPN and CDR2 SVGIG (reference sequence). Trimming pared 1 base from V and 12 bases from J, leaving 7 bases between. The CDR3 runs to 10 residues. CDR3 region: CAWSGGGQFF. The CDR3 bases are TGTGCCTGGAGTGGGGGAGGGCAGTTCTTC. The whole variable domain, filled in from reference TRBV30 and TRBJ2-1, reads SQTIHQWPATLVQPVGSPLSLECTVEGTSNPNLYWYRQAAGRGLQLLFYSVGIGQISSEVPQNLSASRPQDRQFILSSKKLLLSDSGFYLCAWSGGGQFFGPGTRLTVL.

The chain joins TRBV28 to TRBJ2-6; 7 bases map to TRBD1. The CDR3 consists of 17 residues. V trimming: 3 bases; J trimming: 2 bases; junction bases outside the gene matches: 7. Germline values: CDR1 MDHEN, CDR2 SYDVKM. The CDR3 nucleotides read TGTGCCAGCAGTTTGGGGACAGCCTTTACTGGGGCCAACGTCCTGACTTTC. Encoded protein: CASSLGTAFTGANVLTF.

The V call is TRBV13, the J call TRBJ1-1, with D maybe TRBD1 (5 bases). This CDR3 is 14 amino acids long. Trimming shortened V by 1 base and J by 2 bases, and 8 bases separated the two germline ends. The V gene's germline CDR1 is PRHDT and CDR2 FYEKMQ (reference sequence). The CDR3 nucleotides are TGTGCCAGCAGCTTAGAGGGGATCAACACTGAAGCTTTCTTT. Its protein is CASSLEGINTEAFF.

This rearrangement joins TRBV7-8 to TRBJ2-6; D uncertain. Trimming shortened V by 1 base and J by 6 bases, and 16 bases separated the two germline ends. Germline CDR1 and CDR2: SGHVS and FQNEAQ. This CDR3 has 17 residues. CDR3 residues: CASSLGALPAEANVLTF. The CDR3 DNA reads as TGTGCCAGCAGCTTAGGGGCATTACCGGCTGAGGCCAACGTCCTGACTTTC.

This chain links TRBV2 with TRBJ1-1, with D unresolved. The V and J ends lost 10 bases and 0 bases respectively, with 9 bases between them. The CDR3 extends over 12 amino acids. Germline-derived CDR1 and CDR2 are SNHLY and FYNNEI. The CDR3 spells CATLNLNTEAFF. The CDR3 DNA is TGTGCCACCCTAAACCTGAACACTGAAGCTTTCTTT.

This chain links TRBV29-1 with TRBJ2-7; D possibly corresponds to TRBD1 (6 bases). There are 12 residues in the CDR3. Germline loops: CDR1 SQVTM, CDR2 ANQGSEA. The V end was cut by 8 bases, the J end by 2 bases, with 13 bases between. The CDR3 nucleotides read TGCAGCCTTCGGACAGAGACCTACGAGCAGTACTTC. Translating it yields CSLRTETYEQYF.